Listed here is a single TCR beta chain. Profiling relied on immunoSEQ multiplex PCR, and the TCRdb table lists in-frame clones only, not all of them. The sample lists about 5,400 clones; about 85% were seen once. V gave up 7 bases and J gave up 4 bases, with 16 bases separating them. CDR3 length equals 14 residues. The germline gives CDR1 SGHAT, CDR2 FQDESV (reference sequence). This entry belongs to a study of T cells in localized non-small cell lung cancer. The sequence was obtained from a woman aged 35 to 75 with stage II lung adenocarcinoma. The sample here was PBMCs, taken before any cancer treatment. The chain links TRBV11-1 to TRBJ2-5, with D tentatively TRBD2 (6 bases). The CDR3 is CASTRGGAGETQYF. As DNA, the CDR3 is TGTGCCAGCACCCGGGGCGGGGCAGGAGAGACCCAGTACTTC.